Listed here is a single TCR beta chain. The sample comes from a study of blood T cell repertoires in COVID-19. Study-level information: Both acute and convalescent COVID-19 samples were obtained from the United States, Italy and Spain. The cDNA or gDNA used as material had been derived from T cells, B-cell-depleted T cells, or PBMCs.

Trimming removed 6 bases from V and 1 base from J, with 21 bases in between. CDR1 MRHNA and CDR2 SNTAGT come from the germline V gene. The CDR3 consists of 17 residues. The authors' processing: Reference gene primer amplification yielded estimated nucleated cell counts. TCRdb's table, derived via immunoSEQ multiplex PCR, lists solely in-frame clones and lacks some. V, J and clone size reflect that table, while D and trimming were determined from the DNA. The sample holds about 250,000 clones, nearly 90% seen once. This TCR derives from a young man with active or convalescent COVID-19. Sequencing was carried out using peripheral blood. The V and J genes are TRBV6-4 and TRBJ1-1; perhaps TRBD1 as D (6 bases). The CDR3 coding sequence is TGTGCCAGCAGCCCATTCGCAGGGGTAAAGGGGAACACTGAAGCTTTCTTT. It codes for CASSPFAGVKGNTEAFF.